This T cell receptor (beta chain) was captured by sequencing in a study of shared clonotypes between healthy human individuals. Whole-study context: Three plates were used per donor for CD4 naive, three for CD4 memory, two for CD8 naive and one for CD8 memory.

Germline V gives CDR1 SNHLY, CDR2 FYNNEI. This CDR3 region has 11 residues. V lost 4 bases and J 5 bases, leaving 5 bases between the germline ends. The protocol was immunoSEQ multiplex PCR, while the TCRdb copy is restricted to in-frame clones and leaves out a portion. The sample records under 600,000 clones, more than 95% being singletons. Overall study findings and caveats: Sampling was confined to blood; repertoires within tissues likely differ.

Concerning this clone: Its specificity is not known.

The chain carries TRBV2 and TRBJ1-1; no firm D call. The sequenced sample consisted of naive CD4+ T cells sorted from blood. The subset here: CD45RA+ positively selected. The TCR comes from a woman aged 25-40 years in good health. The CDR3, as DNA: TGTGCCAGCAGTGTTGGGACTGAAGCTTTCTTT. Encoded protein: CASSVGTEAFF.